The subject of this entry is one T cell receptor beta chain. What this receptor recognizes is not known. No quality values exist for individual bases; no much larger clone is one base distant. Library generation was performed with the immunoSEQ multiplex PCR assay. On the study's bioinformatics: A statistical classification framework was built to diagnose cytomegalovirus status from the catalog of TCR beta chain sequences. Imported from immuneACCESS, the table was reduced by TCRdb to in-frame sequences with V and J called. These copies leave out some clones; in studies compared against another copy, an unresolved V gene accounts for under half, and the cause of the remainder is not known. Clone size and V and J calls were adopted from that table, with D and trimming inferred from the DNA. The sample table holds a few hundred thousand clones, of which 75% to 90% were seen once. Of the sample, approximately 0.8% is held by the ten largest clones.

Sequences LGHNA (CDR1) and YNFKEQ (CDR2) are obtained from the germline V gene. After removal of 6 bases from V and 5 bases from J, the junction retains 9 bases not matched to a gene. The CDR3 numbers 17 residues from cysteine through phenylalanine. CDR3 DNA is the only sequence kept; it has 51 bases, read in frame from the first base. Separate from the approximately 690-subject first cohort, the validation cohort of about 130 subjects was the group to which the donors belonged. The data derive from a study of cytomegalovirus exposure and HLA in healthy donors (dated by TCRdb to about 2017). For the study in its entirety: According to a later analysis, the 120 or so validation repertoires were produced on the same platform as the roughly 700 repertoires of the first cohort. The aim of the study was to test whether cataloging public T cell receptors could identify signatures of past pathogen exposure. Along with the roughly 710-subject first cohort, a separate validation cohort of roughly 110 different subjects was used. The study combined high-throughput TCR immunosequencing, statistical association of individual TCRs with disease status, and machine learning to predict cytomegalovirus infection status.

Paper-wide results and their limitations: All 110 or so repertoires were used to score co-occurrence in the validation cohort in a later analysis, because that analysis had no HLA typing for the cohort. It was suggested by the authors that the approach could potentially be generalized to other disease states and immunological phenotypes. In vitro tests confirmed that a few of the cytomegalovirus-associated TCR beta chains recognize cytomegalovirus antigens. Across donors, most TCR sequences were observed very rarely, whereas some public TCRs were present in many individuals. The study listed approximately 160 TCR beta chains as associated with cytomegalovirus. Subsequent analysis determined that TCRs grouped into clusters in the first cohort also showed a tendency toward co-occurrence across the 120 or so validation repertoires, and 85% to 95% of cluster scores exceeded 0. In both the original and validation cohorts, the classifier was reported to diagnose cytomegalovirus status with high specificity and sensitivity.

The clonotype comes from a woman younger than 30 in good health and CMV-seronegative. Recombination joined TRBV4-2 with TRBJ2-2; TRBD2 matches 13 bases in the middle. The sample consisted of PBMCs. At the DNA level, the sequence is TGTGCCAGCAGTCCCCTCGGGACTAGCGGGGATACCGGGGAGCTGTTTTTT. Its amino acids are CASSPLGTSGDTGELFF.